The sequence of this TCR beta chain was determined in a study of CD8 T cells in ankylosing spondylitis. Study results and caveats: Disease-linked clones reportedly showed significant enrichment in matched ankylosing spondylitis synovial fluid.

This clonotype was found many times. Its antigen is unknown. Quantitative molecular-barcoded 5'-RACE generated the TCR beta libraries. TCRdb itself ran the 5' RACE reads through MiXCR, one entry per CDR3 protein. The data show tens of thousands of distinct CDR3 sequences, 4.5% to 6% seen once. Source material: blood, either unsorted or a sorted T cell fraction (not recorded which). The TCR comes from a male donor with ankylosing spondylitis or in good health (not recorded which).

The chain's CDR3 is CASKLGREVNEQFF. Written as DNA, the CDR3 is TGTGCCAGCAAATTGGGCAGGGAGGTTAATGAGCAGTTCTTC. The chain has TRBV2 and TRBJ2-1; possible D gene TRBD2, 6 bases. The V gene's germline CDR1 is SNHLY and CDR2 FYNNEI. Trimming left V 7 bases short and J 7 bases short, with 17 bases between. The CDR3 extends over 14 amino acids.